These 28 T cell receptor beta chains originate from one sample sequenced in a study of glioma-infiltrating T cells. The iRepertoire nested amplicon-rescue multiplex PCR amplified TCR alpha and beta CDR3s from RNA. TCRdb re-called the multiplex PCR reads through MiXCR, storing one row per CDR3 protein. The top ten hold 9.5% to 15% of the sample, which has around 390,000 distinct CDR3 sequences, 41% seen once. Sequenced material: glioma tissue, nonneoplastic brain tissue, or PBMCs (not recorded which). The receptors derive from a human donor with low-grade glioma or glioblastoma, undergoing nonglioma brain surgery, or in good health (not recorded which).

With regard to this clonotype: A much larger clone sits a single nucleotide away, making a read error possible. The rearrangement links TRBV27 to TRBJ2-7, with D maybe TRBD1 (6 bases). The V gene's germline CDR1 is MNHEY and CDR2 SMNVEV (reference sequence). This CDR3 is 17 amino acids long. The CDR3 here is CASSFPRFAGVSYELYF. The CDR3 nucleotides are TGTGCCAGCAGTTTCCCGCGATTCGCAGGGGTGTCCTACGAGCTGTACTTC.

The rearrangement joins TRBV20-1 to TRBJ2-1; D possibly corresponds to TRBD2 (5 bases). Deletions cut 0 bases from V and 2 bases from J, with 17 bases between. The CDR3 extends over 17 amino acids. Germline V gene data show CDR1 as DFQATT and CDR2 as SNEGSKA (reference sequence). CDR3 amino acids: CSARDRRPLFTYNEQFF. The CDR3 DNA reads TGCAGTGCTAGAGATCGGAGGCCGCTATTTACCTACAATGAGCAGTTCTTC.

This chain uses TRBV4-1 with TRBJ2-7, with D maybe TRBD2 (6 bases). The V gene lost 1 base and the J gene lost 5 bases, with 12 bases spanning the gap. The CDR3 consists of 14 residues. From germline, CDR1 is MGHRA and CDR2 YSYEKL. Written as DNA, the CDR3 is TGCGCCAGCAGCCAAGGACTAGACAATAACGAGCAGTACTTC. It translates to CASSQGLDNNEQYF.

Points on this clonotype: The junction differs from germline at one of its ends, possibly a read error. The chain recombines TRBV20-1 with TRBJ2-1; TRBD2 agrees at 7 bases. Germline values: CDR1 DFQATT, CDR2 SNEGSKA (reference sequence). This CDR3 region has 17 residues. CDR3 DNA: TGCAGTGCTAGGAAAGCTGGGGGGGGAGGCTCCCACAATGAGCAGTTCTTC. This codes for CSARKAGGGGSHNEQFF.

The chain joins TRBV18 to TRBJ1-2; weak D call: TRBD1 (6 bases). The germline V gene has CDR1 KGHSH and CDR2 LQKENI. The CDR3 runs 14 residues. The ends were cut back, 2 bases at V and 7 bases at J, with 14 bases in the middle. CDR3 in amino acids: CASSPDRNGGGYTF. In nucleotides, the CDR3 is TGTGCCAGCTCACCAGACAGGAACGGCGGTGGCTACACCTTC.

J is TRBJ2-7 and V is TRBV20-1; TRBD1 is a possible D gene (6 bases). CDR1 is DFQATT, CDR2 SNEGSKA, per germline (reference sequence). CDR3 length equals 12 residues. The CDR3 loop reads CSGTGSGYEQYF. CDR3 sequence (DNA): TGCAGCGGTACAGGGAGCGGCTACGAGCAGTACTTC.

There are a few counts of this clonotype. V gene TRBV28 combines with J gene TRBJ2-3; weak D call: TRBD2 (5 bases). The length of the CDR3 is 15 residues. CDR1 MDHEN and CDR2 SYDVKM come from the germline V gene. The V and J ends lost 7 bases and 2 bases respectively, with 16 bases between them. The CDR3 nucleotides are TGTGCCAGCACTTCCTCCGGGGTAGCCACAGATACGCAGTATTTT. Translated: CASTSSGVATDTQYF.

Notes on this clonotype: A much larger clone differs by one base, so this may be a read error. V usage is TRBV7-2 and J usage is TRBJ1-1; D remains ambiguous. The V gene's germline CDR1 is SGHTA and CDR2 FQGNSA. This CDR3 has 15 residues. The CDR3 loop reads CASSDILTVGTKAFF. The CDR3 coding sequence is TGTGCCAGCAGCGACATCCTGACGGTCGGCACTAAAGCTTTCTTT.

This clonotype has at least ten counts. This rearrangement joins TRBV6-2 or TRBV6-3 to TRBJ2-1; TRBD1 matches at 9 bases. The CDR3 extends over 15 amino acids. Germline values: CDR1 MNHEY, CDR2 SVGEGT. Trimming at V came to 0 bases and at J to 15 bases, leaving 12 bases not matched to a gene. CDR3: CASSYSPVQGAGPFF. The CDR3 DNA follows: TGTGCCAGCAGTTACTCTCCCGTACAGGGGGCTGGTCCGTTCTTC.

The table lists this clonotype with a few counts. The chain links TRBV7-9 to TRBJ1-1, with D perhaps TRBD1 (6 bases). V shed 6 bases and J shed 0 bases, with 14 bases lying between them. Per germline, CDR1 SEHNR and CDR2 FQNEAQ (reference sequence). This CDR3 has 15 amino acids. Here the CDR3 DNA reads TGTGCCAGCAGACCAGGGAGGGGGTTGAACACTGAAGCTTTCTTT. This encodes CASRPGRGLNTEAFF.

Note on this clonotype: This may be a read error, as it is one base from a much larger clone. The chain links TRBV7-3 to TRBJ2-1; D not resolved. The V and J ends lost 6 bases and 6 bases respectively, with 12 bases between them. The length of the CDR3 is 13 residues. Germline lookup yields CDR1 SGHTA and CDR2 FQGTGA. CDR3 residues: CASRLSLRNEQFF. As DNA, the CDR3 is TGTGCCAGCAGGCTGTCCCTCCGCAATGAGCAGTTCTTC.

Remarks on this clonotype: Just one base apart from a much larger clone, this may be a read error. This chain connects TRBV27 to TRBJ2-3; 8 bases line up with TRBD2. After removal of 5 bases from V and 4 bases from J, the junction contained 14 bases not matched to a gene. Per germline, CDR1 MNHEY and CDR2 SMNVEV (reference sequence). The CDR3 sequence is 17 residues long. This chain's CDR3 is CASSKLPGLEGADTQYF. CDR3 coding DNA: TGTGCCAGCAGTAAACTACCGGGACTAGAGGGAGCAGATACGCAGTATTTT.

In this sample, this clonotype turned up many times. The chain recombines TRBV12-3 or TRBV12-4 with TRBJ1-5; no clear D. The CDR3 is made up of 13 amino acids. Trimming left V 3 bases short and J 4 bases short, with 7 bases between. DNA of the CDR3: TGTGCCAGCAGTTTCTCCAGAAATCAGCCCCAGCATTTT. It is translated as CASSFSRNQPQHF.

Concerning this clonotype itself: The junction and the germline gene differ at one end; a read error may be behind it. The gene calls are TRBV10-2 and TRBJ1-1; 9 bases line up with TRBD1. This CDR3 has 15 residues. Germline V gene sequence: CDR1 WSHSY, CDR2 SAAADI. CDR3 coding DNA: TGTGCCACCCGGGGGCTCGACAGGGGGTCTGCTGAAGCTTTCTTT. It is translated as CATRGLDRGSAEAFF.

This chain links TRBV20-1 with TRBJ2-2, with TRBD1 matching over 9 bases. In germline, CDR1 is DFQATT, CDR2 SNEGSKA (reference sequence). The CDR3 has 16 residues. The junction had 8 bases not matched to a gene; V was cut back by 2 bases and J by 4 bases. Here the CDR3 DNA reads TGCAGTGCTAGACCCCAGACAGGGGGAGGCACCGGGGAGCTGTTTTTT. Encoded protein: CSARPQTGGGTGELFF.

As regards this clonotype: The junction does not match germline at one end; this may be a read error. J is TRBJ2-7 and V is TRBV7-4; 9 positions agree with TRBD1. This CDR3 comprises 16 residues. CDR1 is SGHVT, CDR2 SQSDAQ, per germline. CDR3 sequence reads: CASSLGQGTLSYEQYF. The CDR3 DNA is TGTGCCAGCAGTTTAGGACAGGGGACCCTCTCCTACGAGCAGTACTTC.

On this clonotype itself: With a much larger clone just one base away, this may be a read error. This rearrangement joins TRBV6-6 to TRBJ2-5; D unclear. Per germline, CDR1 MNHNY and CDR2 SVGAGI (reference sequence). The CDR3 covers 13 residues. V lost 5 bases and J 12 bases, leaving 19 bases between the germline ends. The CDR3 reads CASSEQYFRAEYF. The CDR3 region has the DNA TGTGCCAGCAGTGAGCAATACTTTAGAGCCGAGTACTTC.

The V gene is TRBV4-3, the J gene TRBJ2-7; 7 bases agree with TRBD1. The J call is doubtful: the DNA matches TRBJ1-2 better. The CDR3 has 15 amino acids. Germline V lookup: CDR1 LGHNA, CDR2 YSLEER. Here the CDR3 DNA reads TGCGCCAGCAGCCAAGGACTTGGGACAGCTATGGGCTACACCTTC. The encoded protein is CASSQGLGTAMGYTF.

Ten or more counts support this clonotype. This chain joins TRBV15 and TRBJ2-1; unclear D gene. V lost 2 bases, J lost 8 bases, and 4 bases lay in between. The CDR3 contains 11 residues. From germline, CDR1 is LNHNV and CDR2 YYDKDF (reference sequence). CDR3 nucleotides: TGTGCCACCAGCAGAAATTATGAGCAGTTCTTC. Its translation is CATSRNYEQFF. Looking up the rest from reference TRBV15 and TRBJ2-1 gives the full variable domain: DAMVIQNPRYQVTQFGKPVTLSCSQTLNHNVMYWYQQKSSQAPKLLFHYYDKDFNNEADTPDNFQSRRPNTSFCFLDIRSPGLGDTAMYLCATSRNYEQFFGPGTRLTVL.

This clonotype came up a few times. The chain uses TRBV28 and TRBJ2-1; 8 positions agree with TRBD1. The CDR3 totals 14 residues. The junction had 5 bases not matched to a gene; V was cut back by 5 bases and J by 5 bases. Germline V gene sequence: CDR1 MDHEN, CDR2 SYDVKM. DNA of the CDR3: TGTGCCAGCAGTGACAGGGGTCTCCACAATGAGCAGTTCTTC. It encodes CASSDRGLHNEQFF.

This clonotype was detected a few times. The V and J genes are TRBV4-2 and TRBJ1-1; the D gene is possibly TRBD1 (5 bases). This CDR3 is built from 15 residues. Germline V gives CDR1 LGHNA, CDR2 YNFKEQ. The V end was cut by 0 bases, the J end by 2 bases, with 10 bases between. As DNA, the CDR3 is TGTGCCAGCAGCCAAGAATTAGGGGAAAACACTGAAGCTTTCTTT. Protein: CASSQELGENTEAFF.

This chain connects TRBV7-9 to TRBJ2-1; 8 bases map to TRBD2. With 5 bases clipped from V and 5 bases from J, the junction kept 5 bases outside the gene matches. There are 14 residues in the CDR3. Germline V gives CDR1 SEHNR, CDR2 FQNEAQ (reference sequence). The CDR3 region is CASSRRGDDNEQFF. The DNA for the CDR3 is TGTGCCAGCAGCCGGCGGGGGGACGACAATGAGCAGTTCTTC.

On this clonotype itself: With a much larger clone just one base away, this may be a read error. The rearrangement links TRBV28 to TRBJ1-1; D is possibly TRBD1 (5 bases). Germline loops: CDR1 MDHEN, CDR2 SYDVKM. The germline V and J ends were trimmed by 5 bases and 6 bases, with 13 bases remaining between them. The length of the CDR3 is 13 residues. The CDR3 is CASSLWGYAEAFF. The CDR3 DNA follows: TGTGCCAGCAGTCTCTGGGGCTACGCTGAAGCTTTCTTT.

The CDR3 DNA is TGTGCCAGCAGCCACTCGGCACCGGGACCTTTCACAGATACGCAGTATTTT. Protein sequence: CASSHSAPGPFTDTQYF. The V gene is TRBV14, the J gene TRBJ2-3; possibly TRBD1 or TRBD2 for D (5 bases each). Trimming cost V 3 bases and J 2 bases, with 18 bases left between them. The CDR3 has 17 residues. Germline assignment: CDR1 SGHDN and CDR2 FVKESK.

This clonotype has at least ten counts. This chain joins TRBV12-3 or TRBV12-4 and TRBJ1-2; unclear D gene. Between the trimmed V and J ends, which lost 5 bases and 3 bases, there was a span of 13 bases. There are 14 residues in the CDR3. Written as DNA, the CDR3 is TGTGCCAGCAGTCTGTGGGGAAGGGACTATGGCTACACCTTC. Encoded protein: CASSLWGRDYGYTF.

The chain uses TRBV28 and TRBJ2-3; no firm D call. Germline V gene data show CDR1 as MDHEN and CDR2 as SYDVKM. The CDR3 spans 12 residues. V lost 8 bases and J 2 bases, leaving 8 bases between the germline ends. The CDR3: CASGSTTDTQYF. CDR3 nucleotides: TGTGCCAGCGGTAGTACCACAGATACGCAGTATTTT.

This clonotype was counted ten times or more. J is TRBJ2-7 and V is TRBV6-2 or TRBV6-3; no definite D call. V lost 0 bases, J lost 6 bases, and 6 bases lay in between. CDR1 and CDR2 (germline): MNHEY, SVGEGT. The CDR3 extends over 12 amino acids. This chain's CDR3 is CASSYSRPEQYF. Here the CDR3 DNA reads TGTGCCAGCAGTTACTCGAGGCCCGAGCAGTACTTC.

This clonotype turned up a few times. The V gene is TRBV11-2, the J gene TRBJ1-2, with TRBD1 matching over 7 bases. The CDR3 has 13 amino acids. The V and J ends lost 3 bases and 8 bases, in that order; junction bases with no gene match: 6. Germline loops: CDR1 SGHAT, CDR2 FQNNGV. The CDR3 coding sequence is TGTGCCAGCAGCTTGGGGACAGACAGAGGCTACACCTTC. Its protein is CASSLGTDRGYTF.